This entry lists 31 T cell receptor beta chains sequenced from one sample in a study of shared clonotypes between healthy human individuals. TCRdb's copy holds only in-frame clones and misses some; the assay was immunoSEQ multiplex PCR. The sample lists roughly 2.5 million clones, roughly nine tenths occurring once. Sequences were obtained from naive CD4+ T cells sorted from blood. Subset denoted: CD45RA+ positively selected. These receptors were collected from a man aged 18-30 years in good health.

This clone appeared once. The chain recombines TRBV6-6 with TRBJ1-5; D call uncertain. Looked up from germline, CDR1 is MNHNY and CDR2 is SVGAGI (reference sequence). The CDR3 totals 14 residues. Trimming cost V 1 base and J 1 base, with 5 bases left between them. CDR3 loop: CASSYLESNQPQHF. In DNA, the CDR3 is TGTGCCAGCAGTTACTTGGAAAGCAATCAGCCCCAGCATTTT.

The genes are TRBV7-3 and TRBJ1-4; a weak D match, TRBD1 (5 bases). From germline, CDR1 is SGHTA and CDR2 FQGTGA. The CDR3 contains 13 residues. The germline V and J ends were trimmed by 4 bases and 7 bases, with 10 bases remaining between them. As DNA, the CDR3 is TGTGCCAGCAGCTCCGGACATGGTGAAAAACTGTTTTTT. Encoded protein: CASSSGHGEKLFF.

The chain joins TRBV5-4 to TRBJ2-3, with a possible D match to TRBD2 (6 bases). The length of the CDR3 is 16 residues. The V end lost 4 bases, the J end lost 4 bases, and 19 bases lay between the germline ends. CDR1 SGHNT and CDR2 YYREEE come from the germline V gene (reference sequence). The CDR3 nucleotides read TGTGCCAGCAGCCATGATGGGGGGTTGCTATCAGATACGCAGTATTTT. Protein product: CASSHDGGLLSDTQYF.

For this clone: This CDR3 is also generated by other DNA sequences in the sample. The chain uses TRBV7-2 and TRBJ1-3; TRBD1 aligns across 9 bases. V dropped 4 bases and J dropped 4; count of bases not matched to a gene: 5. This CDR3 spans 15 amino acids. CDR1 SGHTA and CDR2 FQGNSA come from the germline V gene. The CDR3 bases are TGTGCCAGCAGCTCTTGGACAGGGGCGGGAAACACCATATATTTT. This codes for CASSSWTGAGNTIYF. The variable domain in full, completed from reference TRBV7-2 and TRBJ1-3, reads GAGVSQSPSNKVTEKGKDVELRCDPISGHTALYWYRQSLGQGLEFLIYFQGNSAPDKSGLPSDRFSAERTGGSVSTLTIQRTQQEDSAVYLCASSSWTGAGNTIYFGEGSWLTVV.

This chain connects TRBV7-2 to TRBJ2-5; 7 bases agree with TRBD2. The germline CDR1 and CDR2 sequences are SGHTA and FQGNSA. The CDR3 has 15 residues. V was pared by 4 bases and J by 3 bases, with 8 bases of the junction left unmatched. The CDR3 DNA sequence: TGTGCCAGCAGCTGGGAGGGTAGCGGAGAAGAGACCCAGTACTTC. Translating gives CASSWEGSGEETQYF.

The rearrangement uses TRBV7-9 and TRBJ1-2, with D uncertain. Trimming removed 1 base from V and 0 bases from J, with 12 bases in between. This CDR3 has 16 residues. Germline CDR1 SEHNR, CDR2 FQNEAQ (reference sequence). CDR3 nucleotide sequence: TGTGCCAGCAGCTTAGTAGCGATCTTGCCTAACTATGGCTACACCTTC. Translating gives CASSLVAILPNYGYTF.

V gene TRBV19 combines with J gene TRBJ2-1; D possibly corresponds to TRBD1 (5 bases). CDR3 size: 16 residues. The germline V and J ends were trimmed by 0 bases and 0 bases, with 9 bases remaining between them. From germline, CDR1 is LNHDA and CDR2 SQIVND (reference sequence). CDR3: CASSIDKGFSYNEQFF. In nucleotides, the CDR3 is TGTGCCAGTAGTATAGATAAGGGGTTCTCCTACAATGAGCAGTTCTTC.

CDR3 sequence reads: CASSPRDRGYNEQFF. The CDR3 nucleotides are TGTGCCAGTAGTCCCCGGGACAGGGGCTACAATGAGCAGTTCTTC. V usage is TRBV19 and J usage is TRBJ2-1, with 10 bases aligning to TRBD1. The V and J ends lost 5 bases and 3 bases, in that order; junction bases with no gene match: 4. The CDR3 is 15 amino acids. Germline assignment: CDR1 LNHDA and CDR2 SQIVND (reference sequence). Full variable domain (missing parts from reference TRBV19 and TRBJ2-1): DGGITQSPKYLFRKEGQNVTLSCEQNLNHDAMYWYRQDPGQGLRLIYYSQIVNDFQKGDIAEGYSVSREKKESFPLTVTSAQKNPTAFYLCASSPRDRGYNEQFFGPGTRLTVL.

The V gene is TRBV27, the J gene TRBJ2-2; TRBD1 agrees at 11 bases. With V trimmed by 1 base and J by 5 bases, 3 bases remained unmatched. CDR1 is MNHEY, CDR2 SMNVEV, per germline (reference sequence). The CDR3 length is 16 residues. This CDR3 reads CASSLWGTGGTGELFF. The CDR3 nucleotides are TGTGCCAGCAGTTTATGGGGGACAGGGGGGACCGGGGAGCTGTTTTTT.

The chain recombines TRBV18 with TRBJ2-3; the D gene could be TRBD1 or TRBD2 (5 bases each). Per the germline V gene, CDR1 is KGHSH and CDR2 is LQKENI. The V and J ends lost 3 bases and 0 bases respectively, with 19 bases between them. The CDR3 sequence is 18 residues long. CDR3 sequence (DNA): TGTGCCAGCTCACCTTCCTGGGGGAATGATATTAGCACAGATACGCAGTATTTT. Amino acid sequence: CASSPSWGNDISTDTQYF.

Only one count was recorded for this clone. The CDR3 DNA sequence: TGTGCCAGCAGCGCAACTCCGGGACTAGCCCACAATGAGCAGTTCTTC. This codes for CASSATPGLAHNEQFF. The J gene is TRBJ2-1, the V gene TRBV2; 9 nucleotides line up with TRBD2. Germline trimming cut 6 bases from V and 5 bases from J; bases unmatched to any gene: 11. The CDR3 loop spans 16 amino acids. Germline CDR1 SNHLY, CDR2 FYNNEI.

The rearrangement links TRBV15 to TRBJ1-5, with D unresolved. Between the trimmed V and J ends, which lost 5 bases and 7 bases, there was a span of 21 bases. This CDR3 has 16 residues. CDR1 LNHNV and CDR2 YYDKDF come from the germline V gene (reference sequence). The CDR3 DNA sequence: TGTGCCACCAGCCTAAGCGGGTCCTTAACGCTCCAGCCCCAGCATTTT. Protein product: CATSLSGSLTLQPQHF. Full variable domain (outside the CDR3, taken from reference TRBV15 and TRBJ1-5): DAMVIQNPRYQVTQFGKPVTLSCSQTLNHNVMYWYQQKSSQAPKLLFHYYDKDFNNEADTPDNFQSRRPNTSFCFLDIRSPGLGDTAMYLCATSLSGSLTLQPQHFGDGTRLSIL.

The chain couples TRBV10-3 to TRBJ2-2; TRBD2 agrees at 7 bases. V trimming: 6 bases; J trimming: 1 base; junction bases outside the gene matches: 8. Germline lookup yields CDR1 ENHRY and CDR2 SYGVKD. CDR3 size: 16 residues. Written as DNA, the CDR3 is TGTGCCATCAGGGGCGGGGCGGGGGAGAACACCGGGGAGCTGTTTTTT. The encoded protein is CAIRGGAGENTGELFF.

Regarding this clone: Other DNA sequences of this sample code for an identical CDR3. This chain links TRBV18 with TRBJ2-7, with D possibly being TRBD1 (6 bases). The V gene's germline CDR1 is KGHSH and CDR2 LQKENI. The length of the CDR3 is 14 residues. V shed 1 base and J shed 2 bases, with 9 bases lying between them. The CDR3 DNA follows: TGTGCCAGCTCACCACGTACAGGGACCTACGAGCAGTACTTC. It codes for CASSPRTGTYEQYF.

This clone was found once. This sequence joins TRBV11-2 and TRBJ2-5, with D possibly matching TRBD2 (6 bases). This CDR3 region has 15 residues. CDR1 SGHAT and CDR2 FQNNGV come from the germline V gene. The V and J ends lost 2 bases and 8 bases respectively, with 18 bases between them. For the CDR3, the DNA is TGTGCCAGCAGCTTAAATCCCGGGACTCCCCTTACCCAGTACTTC. Translation: CASSLNPGTPLTQYF.

The rearrangement links TRBV2 to TRBJ2-3, with D perhaps TRBD1 (6 bases). This CDR3 is built from 17 residues. Trimming took 8 bases from V and 0 from J, leaving 21 bases between them. Looked up from germline, CDR1 is SNHLY and CDR2 is FYNNEI. Written as DNA, the CDR3 is TGTGCCAGCCTGGATCCGCAAGGACAGACTAGCACAGATACGCAGTATTTT. This gives the protein CASLDPQGQTSTDTQYF.

The chain links TRBV4-1 to TRBJ2-1; D remains ambiguous. V was pared by 5 bases and J by 0 bases, with 11 bases between. Germline CDR1 is MGHRA and CDR2 is YSYEKL. This CDR3 contains 15 residues. The CDR3, as DNA: TGCGCCAGCAGCAGTCTTATCAACTCCTACAATGAGCAGTTCTTC. Protein: CASSSLINSYNEQFF.

J is TRBJ1-5 and V is TRBV27; 7 bases map to TRBD1. V dropped 0 bases and J dropped 9; count of bases not matched to a gene: 5. The length of the CDR3 is 14 residues. Germline CDR1 is MNHEY and CDR2 is SMNVEV (reference sequence). The CDR3 coding sequence is TGTGCCAGCAGTTTATCGGGACAGAAGGGGCCCCAGCATTTT. This encodes CASSLSGQKGPQHF.

The DNA for the CDR3 is TGCGCCAGCAGTGAGCCCGGGACAGGCAGCGCGGGAAAACTGTTTTTT. Protein sequence: CASSEPGTGSAGKLFF. The genes are TRBV10-2 and TRBJ1-4, with 8 bases fitting TRBD1. CDR3 length equals 16 residues. J lost 10 bases, V lost 2 bases, and 12 bases had no gene match. Per the germline V gene, CDR1 is WSHSY and CDR2 is SAAADI.

V gene TRBV2 combines with J gene TRBJ1-1; D perhaps matches TRBD1 (5 bases). This CDR3 has 15 residues. Per germline, CDR1 SNHLY and CDR2 FYNNEI. V lost 9 bases and J lost 0, with 17 bases in between. CDR3 amino acids: CASGGRDLVNTEAFF. The CDR3 nucleotides are TGTGCCAGTGGAGGGAGGGACCTTGTGAACACTGAAGCTTTCTTT.

The V gene is TRBV9, the J gene TRBJ1-4; TRBD1 agrees at 7 bases. V gave up 3 bases and J gave up 5 bases; unmatched junction bases: 4. The germline V gene encodes CDR1 SGDLS and CDR2 YYNGEE. This CDR3 comprises 14 residues. CDR3 sequence reads: CASSGGGRNEKLFF. CDR3 sequence (DNA): TGTGCCAGCAGCGGAGGGGGCCGAAATGAAAAACTGTTTTTT.

The rearrangement uses TRBV28 and TRBJ2-3; TRBD2 matches at 7 bases. Germline V lookup: CDR1 MDHEN, CDR2 SYDVKM. The CDR3 totals 17 residues. J was trimmed by 4 bases and V by 4 bases; bases with no gene match: 14. The CDR3 sequence is CASSSLQRGSRADTQYF. CDR3 DNA sequence: TGTGCCAGCAGTTCCCTCCAGCGGGGTTCGCGCGCAGATACGCAGTATTTT.

The V and J genes are TRBV7-6 and TRBJ2-3; 7 nucleotides line up with TRBD1. The CDR3 contains 16 residues. V dropped 5 bases and J dropped 3; count of bases not matched to a gene: 11. Germline assignment: CDR1 SGHVS and CDR2 FNYEAQ. CDR3 sequence (DNA): TGTGCCAGCAGCCTTCGGGACAGTAGTCCGACAGATACGCAGTATTTT. Translated: CASSLRDSSPTDTQYF.

The chain combines TRBV6-5 with TRBJ1-1; 7 nucleotides align to TRBD1. CDR3 size: 15 residues. V shed 5 bases, J shed 4 bases, and the junction held 10 bases outside the gene matches. CDR1 is MNHEY and CDR2 is SVGAGI in the germline V gene. The CDR3 DNA reads TGTGCCAGCAGTCGGCCGACAGGGAGGTCCACTGAAGCTTTCTTT. This translates into CASSRPTGRSTEAFF.

The chain carries TRBV23-1 and TRBJ2-1; perhaps TRBD2 as D (5 bases). TRBV23-1 falls under the ORF class, with uncertain function. This CDR3 comprises 17 residues. Trimming cost V 2 bases and J 0 bases, with 14 bases left between them. CDR3 sequence reads: CASSQPDRLSSYNEQFF. Written as DNA, the CDR3 is TGCGCCAGCAGTCAACCGGATCGACTAAGCTCCTACAATGAGCAGTTCTTC.

This clone was counted between two and nine times. The same CDR3 is also encoded by other DNA sequences in this sample. V is TRBV5-1 and J is TRBJ2-6; D is unresolved. Looked up from germline, CDR1 is SGHRS and CDR2 is YFSETQ. This CDR3 has 15 residues. The V and J ends lost 0 bases and 2 bases respectively, with 6 bases between them. CDR3 in amino acids: CASSLEGTGANVLTF. For the CDR3, the DNA is TGCGCCAGCAGCTTGGAAGGGACTGGGGCCAACGTCCTGACTTTC.

The CDR3 sequence is CASSPRGEGNEKLFF. CDR3 bases: TGCGCCAGCAGCCCTCGGGGGGAAGGGAATGAAAAACTGTTTTTT. This rearrangement joins TRBV4-1 to TRBJ1-4, with D tentatively TRBD1 (5 bases). The V gene lost 4 bases and the J gene lost 5 bases, with 14 bases spanning the gap. Germline V gene data show CDR1 as MGHRA and CDR2 as YSYEKL. There are 15 residues in the CDR3.

The V gene is TRBV9, the J gene TRBJ2-6; tentative D call: TRBD1 (5 bases). CDR3 length equals 18 residues. V lost 0 bases to trimming and J lost 0 bases, with 13 bases between them. Germline CDR1 SGDLS, CDR2 YYNGEE. The CDR3 reads CASSVVPGSGSGANVLTF. The CDR3 nucleotides read TGTGCCAGCAGCGTAGTTCCAGGGTCGGGCTCTGGGGCCAACGTCCTGACTTTC.

The chain uses TRBV9 and TRBJ2-1, with TRBD2 matching over 7 bases. After removal of 0 bases from V and 9 bases from J, the junction contained 3 bases not matched to a gene. The CDR3 extends over 13 amino acids. CDR1 and CDR2 (germline): SGDLS, YYNGEE. The CDR3 bases are TGTGCCAGCAGCGTAGTAACGGGGGGTGAGCAGTTCTTC. Translation gives CASSVVTGGEQFF.

V gene TRBV11-2 combines with J gene TRBJ1-2, with D perhaps TRBD1 (5 bases). This CDR3 is built from 14 residues. Germline V gives CDR1 SGHAT, CDR2 FQNNGV. Trimming pared 0 bases from V and 4 bases from J, leaving 9 bases between. The CDR3 DNA follows: TGTGCCAGCAGCTTAGACAGGGTCGGCTATGGCTACACCTTC. Translating gives CASSLDRVGYGYTF.

The CDR3 loop is CASSPDRVRLYEQYF. The CDR3, as DNA: TGTGCCAGCAGTCCGGACAGGGTAAGGCTCTACGAGCAGTACTTC. The rearrangement joins TRBV28 to TRBJ2-7; 8 bases match TRBD1. The CDR3 length is 15 residues. The junction had 9 bases not matched to a gene; V was cut back by 5 bases and J by 3 bases. The germline gives CDR1 MDHEN, CDR2 SYDVKM.